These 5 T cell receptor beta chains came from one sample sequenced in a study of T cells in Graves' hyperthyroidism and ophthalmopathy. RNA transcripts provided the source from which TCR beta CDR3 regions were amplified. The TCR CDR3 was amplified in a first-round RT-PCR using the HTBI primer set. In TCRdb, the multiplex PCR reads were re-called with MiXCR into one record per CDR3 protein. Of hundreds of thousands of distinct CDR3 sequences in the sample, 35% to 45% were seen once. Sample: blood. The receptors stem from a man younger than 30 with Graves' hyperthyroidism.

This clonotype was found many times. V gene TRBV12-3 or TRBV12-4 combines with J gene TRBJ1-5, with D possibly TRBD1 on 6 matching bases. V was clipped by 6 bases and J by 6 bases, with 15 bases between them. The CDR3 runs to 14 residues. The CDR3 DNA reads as TGTGCCAGCAGCTACGGGACATCCGGTCAGCCCCAGCATTTT. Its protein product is CASSYGTSGQPQHF.

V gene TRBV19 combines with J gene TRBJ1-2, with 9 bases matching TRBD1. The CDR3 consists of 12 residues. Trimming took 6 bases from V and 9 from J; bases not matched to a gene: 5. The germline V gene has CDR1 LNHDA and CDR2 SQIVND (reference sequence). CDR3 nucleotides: TGTGCCAGTAGAAAGGACAGGGGACGCTACACCTTC. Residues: CASRKDRGRYTF.

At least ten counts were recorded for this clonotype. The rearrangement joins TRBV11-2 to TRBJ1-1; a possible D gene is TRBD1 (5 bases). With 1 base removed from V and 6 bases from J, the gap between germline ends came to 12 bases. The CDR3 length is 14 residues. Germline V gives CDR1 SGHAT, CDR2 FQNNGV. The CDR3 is CASSLGGVRPEAFF. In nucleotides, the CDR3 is TGTGCCAGCAGCTTAGGGGGCGTCCGCCCTGAAGCTTTCTTT.

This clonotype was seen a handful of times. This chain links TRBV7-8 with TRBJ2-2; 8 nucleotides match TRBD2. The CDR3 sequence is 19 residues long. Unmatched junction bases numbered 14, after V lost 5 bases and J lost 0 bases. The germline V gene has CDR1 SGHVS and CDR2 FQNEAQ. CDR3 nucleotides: TGTGCCAGCAGCCCAGGAGGGTTGGCGGGAGGATCGAACACCGGGGAGCTGTTTTTT. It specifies CASSPGGLAGGSNTGELFF.

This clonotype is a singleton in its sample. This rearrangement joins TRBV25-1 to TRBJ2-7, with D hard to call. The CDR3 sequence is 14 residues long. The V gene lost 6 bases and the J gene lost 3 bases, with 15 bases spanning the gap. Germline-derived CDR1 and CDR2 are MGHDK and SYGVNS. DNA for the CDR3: TGTGCCAGCAGCCAAGATAGAAGGGACTACGAGCAGTACTTC. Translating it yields CASSQDRRDYEQYF.